This TCR beta chain was documented in a study of T cell responses to AZD1222 COVID-19 vaccine. CDR3 length: 13 amino acids. With 6 bases removed from V and 5 bases from J, the gap between germline ends came to 11 bases. Germline values: CDR1 LNHDA, CDR2 SQIVND (reference sequence). Method: immunoSEQ multiplex PCR; TCRdb's copy keeps in-frame clones and lacks some. This table has 80,000 or so clones, 92% appearing once. This sample comprised peripheral blood, obtained 28 days after the second AZD1222 dose. The clonotype originates from an adult who received the AZD1222 COVID-19 vaccine. The gene calls are TRBV19 and TRBJ1-5; D is unresolved. As DNA, the CDR3 is TGTGCCAGTAGAGAGCAGCCGGATCAGCCCCAGCATTTT. Translating it yields CASREQPDQPQHF. Based on the CDR3 plus reference TRBV19 and TRBJ1-5, the full variable domain is DGGITQSPKYLFRKEGQNVTLSCEQNLNHDAMYWYRQDPGQGLRLIYYSQIVNDFQKGDIAEGYSVSREKKESFPLTVTSAQKNPTAFYLCASREQPDQPQHFGDGTRLSIL.